This T cell receptor (beta chain) originates from a study of identical twins. The study, taken as a whole, reports: In cord blood, abundant beta clonotypes had fewer insertions; memory showed no trend. Among beta out-of-frame sequences, excess sharing between twins appeared weaker. For monozygotic twins, models underestimated out-of-frame TCR alpha sharing.

This clonotype was observed at least ten times. Its specificity is unknown. Carrying unique molecular identifiers, the cDNA also gained a universal primer site through template switching. MiXCR, run by TCRdb on the 5' RACE reads, gives a single entry per CDR3 protein. The sample shows about 280,000 distinct CDR3 sequences, about 8% of them seen only once. The CDR3 contains 21 residues. CDR1 and CDR2 (germline): MNHNY, SVGAGI (reference sequence). Trimming at V came to 2 bases and at J to 0 bases, leaving 19 bases not matched to a gene. Another study also made use of these data, one on yellow fever vaccine responses in identical twins.

The rearrangement uses TRBV6-6 and TRBJ2-1, with TRBD1 matching over 7 bases. The sample comprised memory (CD45RO+) T cells sorted from blood. This clonotype originated in a young woman in good health. CDR3 nucleotide sequence: TGTGCCAGCAGTTACCCCGCGGTGGGGACAGAATCATTACCCTCCTACAATGAGCAGTTCTTC. It encodes CASSYPAVGTESLPSYNEQFF.